This TCR beta chain is from a study of shared clonotypes between healthy human individuals. Study results and caveats: Relative to memory subsets, naive subsets generally showed larger estimated richness.

Details on this clone: Its specificity is not known.

The germline CDR1 and CDR2 sequences are MNHEY and SMNVEV (reference sequence). The CDR3 has 14 amino acids. J was trimmed by 5 bases and V by 6 bases; bases with no gene match: 6. TCRdb keeps only in-frame clones here, not all; method: immunoSEQ multiplex PCR. Of about 2.4 million clones in the sample, 80% to 95% are singletons; the top ten hold about 0.38%. V usage is TRBV27 and J usage is TRBJ1-3; 8 bases are shared with TRBD1. This receptor was taken from a man younger than 35 in good health. Some clones in this sample may be carry-over from other donors' samples. The sample was naive CD4+ T cells from PBMCs. Regarding subset: CD45RA+ positively selected. The CDR3 DNA follows: TGTGCCAGCAGACCTCAGGGGGCAAGAAACACCATATATTTT. Translated, it gives CASRPQGARNTIYF.